Reported below is one T cell receptor (beta chain). Which antigen it targets is not known. The input lacks base qualities; no much larger clone sits a single base away. This entry is derived from a study of blood T cell repertoires in COVID-19 (dated by TCRdb to about 2020). In terms of the full investigation: Collaborator samples came from the United States, Italy and Spain and covered acute and convalescent phases of COVID-19. The material from the prospective study consisted of cDNA or gDNA derived from T cells, B-cell-depleted T cells, or PBMCs. Subjects who had been exposed to COVID-19, were actively infected with it, or had recovered from it provided the deeply sampled blood TCRbeta repertoires that made up the dataset. A freely available public database, intended as a resource for researchers studying the immune response to SARS-CoV-2, is where the repertoires were released. The samples were drawn from the first 160 participants of the ongoing ImmuneRACE study and from some 1,300 subjects provided by 6 global collaborators. Sample metadata almost always included a de-identified subject ID, COVID-19 status, age in years and sex. HLA class I and class II types, where available, came from metadata supplied by the sample provider rather than from assay-based typing.

Each collaborating institution followed its own protocols to collect whole blood in K2EDTA tubes. For TCRbeta analysis, collaborators shipped samples in one of three forms: frozen whole blood, isolated PBMCs, or DNA extracted from either of those sample types. TCRbeta CDR3 regions were amplified from genomic DNA by means of the immunoSEQ Assay, a bias-controlled multiplex PCR. On the study's bioinformatics: Nucleated cell counts per sample were estimated from amplification of reference gene primers within the assay. To quantify the absolute abundance of each unique TCRbeta CDR3 rearrangement, sequence reads were collapsed and filtered. For each sample, productive Simpson clonality was calculated by taking the square root of Simpson's diversity index across productive rearrangements. TCRdb limited this immuneACCESS table to in-frame rearrangements with V and J called. A share of clones is missing; checked studies link under half to unresolved V genes, and the rest is unexplained. V and J calls and clone size come straight from that table; D and trimming were deduced from the DNA. Present in this sample are over 40,000 clones, just under 85% of which were seen just once. The top ten clones comprise roughly 2.7% of the sample.

From cysteine to phenylalanine, the CDR3 is 12 amino acids long. Only the CDR3 DNA is retained, 36 bases long and in frame from the first base. V drops 8 bases and J drops 7 bases, leaving 14 bases in between. For CDR1 and CDR2, the germline V gene (reference sequence) lists LNHDA and SQIVND. The study at large found these results: The amount of clinical and demographic metadata varied by source and participant and was provided uncurated.

Specimen: peripheral blood. This chain joins TRBV19 to TRBJ1-2, with the D gene not clear enough to name. This receptor was taken from a woman in her fifties or sixties with acute or convalescent COVID-19. The sequenced DNA is TGTGCCAGTCTTACGTCAGGTGTTGGCTACACCTTC. It specifies CASLTSGVGYTF. The full variable domain, with segments outside the CDR3 supplied by the reference TRBV19 and TRBJ1-2 proteins, appears as DGGITQSPKYLFRKEGQNVTLSCEQNLNHDAMYWYRQDPGQGLRLIYYSQIVNDFQKGDIAEGYSVSREKKESFPLTVTSAQKNPTAFYLCASLTSGVGYTFGSGTRLTVV.